A single TCR beta chain is shown here with its context. There is no known antigen for this receptor. The junction does not match germline at one end; this may be a read error. A constant-region primer and ProtoScript II reverse transcriptase were used to reverse-transcribe TCRbeta-specific cDNA from about 500 ng total RNA. The TCRbeta libraries were prepared through three rounds of nested multiplex PCR following a slightly modified ARM-PCR procedure. The first two PCR rounds used multiplex TRBV1-TRBV30 forward primers with a Cbeta reverse primer, each for approximately 11 cycles. Sample barcodes and Illumina adapters were added in a final 25-cycle PCR with Deep VentR polymerase. Amplicons of 200-500 bp were gel-purified with a QIAquick gel extraction kit before sequencing. The TCRbeta amplicons were sequenced with 250-bp paired-end reads on an Illumina HiSeq 2500. The study's own analysis went as follows. Reads were quality-trimmed with Trimmomatic v0.33, and paired reads were merged with FLASH v1.2.11 to recover full CDR3 sequences. V, D and J germline segments were assigned to the rearranged TCRbeta sequences by MiGEC v1.2.1b. VDJtools v1.0.0 computed clonotype statistics and Shannon-Wiener diversity indices. To cut down on sampling bias, every analysis after diversity analysis relied on just the 250 most abundant clonotypes from each sample. TCRdb handled the public reads itself, with Q25 trimming in fastp and clone calling in MiXCR, and kept productive beta chains. One record per CDR3 amino acid sequence lists the most common genes and DNA. The V and J calls shown here were made by TCRdb, not taken from the authors' results. The sample table holds approximately 92,000 distinct CDR3 sequences, of which just over 65% were seen once. About 27% of the sample is in the top ten clones.

The data derive from a study of tumor-infiltrating lymphocytes in primary liver carcinoma (dated 2017 in TCRdb). The study in broad terms: Of the five patients (three men and two women, aged 30 to 69 years), four had hepatocellular carcinoma and one had combined HCC and intrahepatic cholangiocarcinoma. The five patients had tumors of stage T1-T3 N0M0, with maximum diameters ranging from roughly 4.2 to 11 cm. Roughly 3.5 to 8 million productive TCRbeta reads were obtained per sample, and no significant difference in read depth was found between tissue types. The study combined TCRbeta repertoire sequencing, expression microarrays and whole-exome sequencing across five regions of each liver tumor, with adjacent normal tissue and blood. A total of 35 specimens from 5 patients, comprising 25 or so tumor regions, 5 adjacent noncancerous liver tissues and 5 peripheral blood samples, were covered by TCRbeta repertoire sequencing. Repertoires from technical replicates were highly reproducible, with mean shared-clone rates about 0.9 and correlation coefficients above 0.98. The paper as a whole reports these results and caveats: Pairs of tumor regions showed greater repertoire overlap (mean around 36%) than tumor-adjacent pairs (roughly 17%) or tumor-blood pairs (around 15%), which is consistent with antigen-driven expansion. Only five patients were included in the study, and the authors note that the findings should be validated in a larger study. Because only the TCR beta chain was sequenced and unpaired alpha chains were not captured, true repertoire diversity is likely underestimated. The top 250 clones accounted for a significantly greater share of the repertoire in tumors than in blood (p = 0.039). Comparison of CD4+ and CD8+ T cell repertoires was precluded by the use of bulk unsorted samples.

The CDR3, cysteine through phenylalanine, is 15 amino acids long. Only CDR3 DNA is held: 45 bases, read in frame from base 1. CDR1 and CDR2, looked up from the germline V gene, are MNHNS and SASEGT. Total RNA and DNA were co-extracted from around 18-30 mg of bulk tissue with the AllPrep DNA/RNA mini kit, without cell sorting. Between late 2015 and early 2016, about 5 patients in China with histopathologically diagnosed primary liver carcinoma had their tumors surgically resected. At the time of sampling, the patients had chronic HBV infection and had not received any treatment. Pieces of fresh tumor and adjacent tissue were cut in half, with one half kept in RNAlater at -80 degrees C and the other half sent for histology.

The specimen sequenced was tumor-adjacent normal liver tissue. Here the chain combines TRBV6-1 and TRBJ2-3, with 11 bases aligning to TRBD2. This receptor was obtained from a man between 35 and 55 years old with primary liver carcinoma and hepatitis B virus infection. The nucleotides read TGTGCCAGCAGTAAACTAGCGGGAGAGACAGATACGCAGTATTTC. This yields the protein CASSKLAGETDTQYF.